This T cell receptor beta chain was profiled in a study of T-cell reconstitution after alpha-beta-depleted transplantation in children. CDR1 is SGHVS and CDR2 is FQNEAQ in the germline V gene. V lost 5 bases, J lost 7 bases, and 18 bases lay in between. This CDR3 is built from 15 residues. This clonotype was observed a handful of times. Unique molecular identifiers were used in preparing the TCRbeta library. One entry per CDR3 protein, called by TCRdb with MiXCR from the PCR reads. The sample carries a few hundred thousand distinct CDR3 sequences, approximately 12% recorded once. The rearrangement joins TRBV7-8 to TRBJ2-1, with D perhaps TRBD2 (6 bases). Sequencing used PBMCs from the stem cell graft donor, obtained from the stem cell graft. The clonotype was recovered from a human donor who donated a stem cell graft to a child with combined immunodeficiency. The CDR3 bases are TGTGCCAGCAGCCTCCCGGGGACTGAGGCGAATGAGCAGTTCTTC. The encoded protein is CASSLPGTEANEQFF.